This section outlines one T cell receptor beta chain sequence together with its context. Its antigen remains unidentified. Libraries were prepared by immunoSEQ multiplex PCR; TCRdb keeps only in-frame clonotypes and omits some of them. The sample lists 45,000 to 55,000 clones, 86% seen once, with less than 20% in the top ten. Focal radiation with ipilimumab CTLA-4 blockade was given to patients with chemo-refractory metastatic non-small-cell lung cancer. The record originates from a study of radiotherapy plus CTLA-4 blockade in lung cancer. About the research overall: Of the patients, about 20% showed objective responses and 31% attained disease control.

CDR1 and CDR2 (germline): MNHNY, SVGAGI (reference sequence). The CDR3 sequence is 13 residues long. V was pared by 4 bases and J by 5 bases, with 1 base of the junction left unmatched. General observations from the study: Tumor-derived TCR clones expanded in blood after radiotherapy plus ipilimumab.

Sequencing used peripheral blood, obtained from a patient treated with radiotherapy plus ipilimumab. V is TRBV6-6 and J is TRBJ1-1; 10 bases are a match to TRBD1. The sequence derives from a human donor with non-small cell lung cancer that progressed on radiotherapy plus ipilimumab. Some clones in this sample may be carry-over from other donors' samples. The CDR3 coding sequence is TGTGCCAGCAGTTTGGGACAGGGGACTGAAGCTTTCTTT. It encodes CASSLGQGTEAFF.